This TCR beta chain emerged from a study of blood T cell repertoires in COVID-19. Study information: Sites across the United States, Italy and Spain contributed samples from acute and convalescent COVID-19. The analysed material was cDNA or gDNA that came from T cells, B-cell-depleted T cells, or PBMCs.

V dropped 8 bases and J dropped 3 bases, with 14 bases sitting between them. Germline lookup yields CDR1 MNHEY and CDR2 SVGAGI. The CDR3 extends over 15 amino acids. Authors' methods: Quantification of nucleated cells was approximated via reference gene primer amplification. Libraries were prepared by immunoSEQ multiplex PCR; TCRdb keeps only in-frame clonotypes and omits some of them. That table is the source of V, J and clone size, and D and trimming were worked out from the DNA. The table records nearly 60,000 clones, about 83% of them present only once. The gene calls are TRBV6-5 and TRBJ2-6; D is possibly TRBD2 (5 bases). Sequenced material: peripheral blood. This clonotype originated in a man between 40 and 49 years old with active COVID-19. The CDR3 DNA sequence: TGTGCCAGCGTAAACCTAGCTGATGGGGCCAACGTCCTGACTTTC. This sequence encodes CASVNLADGANVLTF.